This TCR beta chain was profiled in a study of shared clonotypes between healthy human individuals. This clone was seen only once. The V gene's germline CDR1 is SEHNR and CDR2 FQNEAQ (reference sequence). The V gene end was trimmed by 5 bases and the J gene end by 2 bases; junction bases not matched to a gene: 7. This CDR3 spans 15 amino acids. Clones were read by immunoSEQ multiplex PCR, and TCRdb kept only the in-frame ones, dropping some. The data show hundreds of thousands of clones, roughly 95% seen once. Selected positively for CCR7 and CD45RO-negative, naive CD8 cells excluded terminally differentiated effector memory CD45RA+ cells.

The receptor was derived from a woman in her 30s in good health. The V gene is TRBV7-9, the J gene TRBJ2-5, with 8 bases lining up with TRBD1. The sample comprised naive CD8+ T cells sorted from blood. CDR3 region: CASSQITGGQETQYF. The CDR3 DNA is TGTGCCAGCAGCCAGATCACAGGGGGTCAAGAGACCCAGTACTTC. Filled out from reference TRBV7-9 and TRBJ2-5, the complete variable domain reads DTGVSQNPRHKITKRGQNVTFRCDPISEHNRLYWYRQTLGQGPEFLTYFQNEAQLEKSRLLSDRFSAERPKGSFSTLEIQRTEQGDSAMYLCASSQITGGQETQYFGPGTRLLVL.